The present entry profiles one T cell receptor beta chain with its context. Germline CDR1 SGHNT, CDR2 YENEEA. J was trimmed by 9 bases and V by 4 bases; bases with no gene match: 7. The CDR3 is made up of 14 amino acids. This entry comes from a study of blood T cell repertoires in COVID-19. Study context: Specimens from acute and convalescent COVID-19 originated in the United States, Italy and Spain. The analysed material was cDNA or gDNA that came from T cells, B-cell-depleted T cells, or PBMCs.

Authors' analysis steps: From reference gene primer amplification, estimates of nucleated cell counts were derived. Profiled with immunoSEQ multiplex PCR; TCRdb holds only in-frame clones, not every one. V, J and clone size are those of that table, while D and trimming were read from the DNA. The sample lists roughly 68,000 clones, approximately 80% occurring once. The receptor was isolated from a woman in her fifties or sixties with acute or convalescent COVID-19. The sequenced sample was peripheral blood. The rearrangement joins TRBV11-3 to TRBJ2-1; 9 positions match TRBD2. The CDR3 region is CASSSGGRAGEQFF. The CDR3 nucleotides are TGTGCCAGCAGCTCCGGCGGGAGGGCCGGTGAGCAGTTCTTC.